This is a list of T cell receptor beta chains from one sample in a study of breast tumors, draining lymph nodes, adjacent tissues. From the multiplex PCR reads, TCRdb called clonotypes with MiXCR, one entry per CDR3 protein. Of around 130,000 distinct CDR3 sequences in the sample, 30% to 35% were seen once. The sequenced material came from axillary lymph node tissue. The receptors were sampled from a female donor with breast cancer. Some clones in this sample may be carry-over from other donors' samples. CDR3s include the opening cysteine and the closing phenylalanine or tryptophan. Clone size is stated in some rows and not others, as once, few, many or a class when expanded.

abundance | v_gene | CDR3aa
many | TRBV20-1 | CSARDLGKHTSYEQYF
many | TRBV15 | CATSRPTGTDTQYF
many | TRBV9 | CASSAHSGGTAFTDTQYF
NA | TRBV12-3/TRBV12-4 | CASGLGTGGGGYTF
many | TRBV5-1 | CASSWGTGGIQYF
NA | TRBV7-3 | CASSFGAGVGYNEQFF
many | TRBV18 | CASSRDAGEADTQYF
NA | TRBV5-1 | CASSLAGNPVADTQYF
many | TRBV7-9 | CASSPLGLAGADTQYF
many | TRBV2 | CASPDRHQETQYF
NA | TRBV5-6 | CASSRDRALGGELFF
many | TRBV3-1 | CASSQAGAGDYEQYF
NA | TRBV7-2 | CASSFGGVLNYEQYF
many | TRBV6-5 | CASSHSMGPNTGELFF
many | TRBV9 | CASSVGSGNEQFF
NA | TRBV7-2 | CASSRGRVNSPLHF
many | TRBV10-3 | CAISGESGGVSPLHF
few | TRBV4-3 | CASSQESRGRTEAFF
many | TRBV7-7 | CASSPMTSTDTQYF
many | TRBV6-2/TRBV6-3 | CASSYLQGVNSPLHF